These 7 T cell receptor beta chains were all obtained from the same sample, sequenced in a study of cytomegalovirus exposure and HLA in healthy donors. The PCR contained 60 Vbeta and 13 Jbeta primers. The data were produced by immunoSEQ multiplex PCR, yet TCRdb's version contains in-frame clones alone and is incomplete. Its table records over 40,000 clones. The material sequenced was PBMCs. These receptors came from a man aged 25 to 40 in good health and CMV-seronegative.

The V gene is TRBV5-4, the J gene TRBJ1-1; 8 bases line up with TRBD1. Germline lookup yields CDR1 SGHNT and CDR2 YYREEE (reference sequence). This CDR3 comprises 14 residues. J gave up 0 bases and V 5 bases, and 3 bases lay outside the gene matches. For the CDR3, the DNA is TGTGCCAGCAGTAGGACAGGGTTGAACACTGAAGCTTTCTTT. Translated: CASSRTGLNTEAFF.

V gene TRBV7-2 combines with J gene TRBJ1-2; tentatively, D is TRBD1 (5 bases). The V gene's germline CDR1 is SGHTA and CDR2 FQGNSA. With 1 base removed from V and 8 bases from J, the gap between germline ends came to 14 bases. CDR3 length: 14 residues. CDR3 amino acids: CASSLGQPGRGYTF. CDR3 nucleotides: TGTGCCAGCAGCTTAGGACAGCCCGGCCGGGGCTACACCTTC.

This chain links TRBV6-5 with TRBJ2-7, with D possibly TRBD2 on 5 matching bases. CDR3 length equals 13 residues. Per germline, CDR1 MNHEY and CDR2 SVGAGI. The V end lost 7 bases, the J end lost 1 base, and 11 bases lay between the germline ends. The CDR3 region is CASIGRDSYEQYF. Here the CDR3 DNA reads TGTGCCAGCATCGGACGGGATTCCTACGAGCAGTACTTC.

The CDR3 loop reads CASSVSGTLQETQYF. DNA for the CDR3: TGTGCCAGCAGCGTATCAGGGACACTTCAAGAGACCCAGTACTTC. V is TRBV9 and J is TRBJ2-5; tentative D call: TRBD1 (6 bases). The CDR3 is 15 residues long. V lost 1 base and J 2 bases, leaving 12 bases between the germline ends. Looked up from germline, CDR1 is SGDLS and CDR2 is YYNGEE.

The gene calls are TRBV5-5 and TRBJ1-5; D gene ambiguous. With 1 base removed from V and 5 bases from J, the gap between germline ends came to 10 bases. Germline V gene data show CDR1 as SGHKS and CDR2 as YYEKEE (reference sequence). This CDR3 comprises 14 residues. CDR3 protein: CASSLRLLDQPQHF. CDR3 bases: TGTGCCAGCAGCTTGCGACTCCTAGATCAGCCCCAGCATTTT.

The chain is built from TRBV10-3 and TRBJ1-5, with a possible D match to TRBD1 (6 bases). Germline lookup yields CDR1 ENHRY and CDR2 SYGVKD. The ends were cut back, 3 bases at V and 7 bases at J, with 19 bases in the middle. The CDR3 loop spans 16 amino acids. CDR3 loop: CAISEMVVRGGQPQHF. In DNA form, the CDR3 reads TGTGCCATCAGTGAAATGGTAGTCAGGGGAGGGCAGCCCCAGCATTTT.

The genes are TRBV2 and TRBJ2-4, with a weak D call TRBD2 (6 bases). V was shortened by 7 bases and J by 3 bases, with 13 bases between the two germline ends. In germline, CDR1 is SNHLY, CDR2 FYNNEI. CDR3 length: 14 residues. The CDR3 DNA reads as TGTGCCAGCACCAGGGACGGGGGCAAAAACATTCAGTACTTC. This encodes CASTRDGGKNIQYF.